This paragraph covers one T cell receptor (beta chain) sequence. The data were obtained in a study of blood T cell repertoires in COVID-19. Sequencing used immunoSEQ multiplex PCR; TCRdb keeps in-frame clones, though not all of them. The sample consists of some 200,000 clones, 75% to 85% of them appearing once. The length of the CDR3 is 15 residues. CDR1 and CDR2 (germline): MDHEN, SYDVKM. V lost 3 bases, J lost 10 bases, and 9 bases stayed unmatched. Material for sequencing was peripheral blood. The TCR sequence derives from a woman of 80 years or more with COVID-19, enrolled during active disease. This chain uses TRBV28 with TRBJ2-1, with 10 bases aligning to TRBD2. CDR3 residues: CASSLPSGSVGEQFF. Written as DNA, the CDR3 is TGTGCCAGCAGTTTGCCTAGCGGGAGCGTGGGGGAGCAGTTCTTC.